The present entry profiles one T cell receptor beta chain with its context. There are a few counts of this clone. Its antigen is not yet known. Per-nucleotide qualities are absent, and no much larger clonotype sits a single base away. V sheds 5 bases and J sheds 3 bases, leaving 20 bases between their ends. From its cysteine to its phenylalanine, the CDR3 spans 16 amino acids. Of the read, only the CDR3 DNA is kept; its 48 bases are in frame from base 1. CDR1 and CDR2 were assigned from the germline V gene as SGHTA and FQGNSA. The sample is drawn from a study of tumor-infiltrating lymphocytes in localized non-small cell lung cancer (dated by TCRdb to about 2021). Study-level background: The cohort covered several histologies, both smokers and never-smokers, and patients whose samples were collected after neoadjuvant chemotherapy. Each patient provided resected tumor tissue plus uninvolved lung tissue from the same patient, with the uninvolved lung tissue described as non-adjacent to the tumor. The paired tumor versus uninvolved lung comparison of immunoSEQ T-cell fraction included roughly 54 patients. TCR sequencing was one of several integrated assays, alongside flow cytometry, multiplex immunofluorescence, RNA-seq, exome sequencing and proteomics, applied to the same patients. In total, the ICON cohort was made up of 150 surgical patients who had localized non-small cell lung cancer and whose tumors were resected.

The immunoSEQ assay used for TCR sequencing gave the T-cell fraction in both tumor and uninvolved lung tissue. The study's processing was this. In the survival analysis, patients were divided into a high T-cell fraction group (upper tertile) and a low T-cell fraction group (lower two tertiles), and the two groups were compared using a log-rank test. A signed-rank test was used to test differences in T-cell fraction between paired tumor and uninvolved lung samples. TCRdb obtained this table from immuneACCESS and retained in-frame rearrangements with V and J assigned. These tables miss some clones; where compared with another copy, unresolved V genes account for less than half of the shortfall, and the remainder is unexplained. V and J calls and clone size are those listed in that table; D and trimming were worked out from the DNA. Counted in this sample were some 15,000 clones; 40% to 45% of them appeared once. Jointly, the top ten make up about a sixth of the sample.

What the study reported, not specific to this receptor: Consistent with immunofluorescence CD3 counts, TCRbeta sequencing supported greater T cell infiltration in tumors than in uninvolved lung tissue. TCR-derived T-cell fraction did not differ between the flow cytometry-defined immunotypes IM1 (good prognosis) and IM2 (poor prognosis). Because different pieces of the same tissue were used for different assays, technical variation could not be separated from intratumor heterogeneity. Because assay coverage varied across patients depending on available tissue quantity, TCR sequencing was performed for only a subset of the cohort. No association of tumor T-cell fraction from TCR sequencing with recurrence-free survival was found (p = 0.61).

Enrollment in ICON was initiated in early 2016, and the last patient was enrolled in September 2018. A subcohort of some 75 patients provided fresh tumor and matched uninvolved tissue for in-depth immune analyses, with TCR sequencing among those analyses. No cell sorting was done, and TCR sequencing was instead run on DNA isolated from bulk tissue. The chain employs TRBV7-2 and TRBJ2-7, and perhaps TRBD1 as D gene, on 7 matching bases. The source material was lung tumor tissue. The TCR was taken from a human donor with non-small cell lung cancer. The CDR3 protein is CASSPGPAGQNYEQYF. The nucleotides read TGTGCCAGCAGCCCCGGGCCGGCGGGACAGAACTACGAGCAGTACTTC.